The rows below give T cell receptor beta chains drawn from one sample of a study of somatic mutations in cytotoxic T cells in rheumatoid arthritis. Assay: immunoSEQ multiplex PCR; the TCRdb copy retains only in-frame clones and omits some. The data show roughly 30,000 clones, with 70% to 90% seen just once and 9.4% held by the top ten. Material for sequencing was CD8+ T cells sorted from blood. These receptors all come from an adult with rheumatoid arthritis. Each CDR3 is given with its conserved first and last residue. A D gene is named only where the DNA matches it firmly. The size of a clone is reported for some rows only, either as once, few or many, or as a class for expanded clones.

V gene: TRBV5-4
D gene: NA
J gene: TRBJ2-2
clone size: NA
CDR3 DNA: TGTGCCAGCAGCTTAGAAGCTAACACCGGGGAGCTGTTTTTT
CDR3 protein: CASSLEANTGELFF

V gene: TRBV6-6
D gene: NA
J gene: TRBJ2-2
clone size: few
CDR3 DNA: TGTGCCAGCAGTTATGGGATCGGGGGCGACACCGGGGAGCTGTTTTTT
CDR3 protein: CASSYGIGGDTGELFF

V gene: TRBV11-3
D gene: NA
J gene: TRBJ2-3
clone size: NA
CDR3 DNA: TGTGCCAGCAGCTTAAAGAATCCTAGCACAGATACGCAGTATTTT
CDR3 protein: CASSLKNPSTDTQYF

V gene: TRBV7-9
D gene: TRBD1
J gene: TRBJ1-2
clone size: NA
CDR3 DNA: TGTGCCAGCAGCAGAACCGGGGACAGGGTCGTCGACTATGGCTACACCTTC
CDR3 protein: CASSRTGDRVVDYGYTF

V gene: TRBV5-6
D gene: NA
J gene: TRBJ2-1
clone size: NA
CDR3 DNA: TGTGCCAGCAGCTTAGGGGGGGGTGAGCAGTTCTTC
CDR3 protein: CASSLGGGEQFF

V gene: TRBV6-1
D gene: NA
J gene: TRBJ1-2
clone size: NA
CDR3 DNA: TGTGCCAGCAGTGACACGTCTAACTATGGCTACACCTTC
CDR3 protein: CASSDTSNYGYTF

V gene: TRBV4-3
D gene: NA
J gene: TRBJ2-7
clone size: NA
CDR3 DNA: TGCGCCAGCAGCCAAGAACCGGCCTACGAGCAGTACTTC
CDR3 protein: CASSQEPAYEQYF

V gene: TRBV7-9
D gene: TRBD2
J gene: TRBJ2-1
clone size: NA
CDR3 DNA: TGTGCCAGCAGCCCTACTAGCGGGAGGGGCCCCTACAATGAGCAGTTCTTC
CDR3 protein: CASSPTSGRGPYNEQFF

V gene: TRBV27
D gene: TRBD2
J gene: TRBJ2-2
clone size: NA
CDR3 DNA: TGTGCCACGGGGCCCGGGACTAGCGCGGTCGGGGAGCTGTTTTTT
CDR3 protein: CATGPGTSAVGELFF

V gene: TRBV27
D gene: NA
J gene: TRBJ2-7
clone size: NA
CDR3 DNA: TGTGCCAGCAGTTCGGGGCTCTCCTACGAGCAGTACTTC
CDR3 protein: CASSSGLSYEQYF

V gene: TRBV7-3
D gene: NA
J gene: TRBJ2-1
clone size: NA
CDR3 DNA: TGTGCCAGCAGCTCCACCGAAGGCGGCGTGGTCGGTGAGCAGTTCTTC
CDR3 protein: CASSSTEGGVVGEQFF

V gene: TRBV9
D gene: NA
J gene: TRBJ2-1
clone size: NA
CDR3 DNA: TGTGCCAGCAGCCCGGCTAGAGCTTCCTACAATGAGCAGTTCTTC
CDR3 protein: CASSPARASYNEQFF

V gene: TRBV6-1
D gene: TRBD2
J gene: TRBJ2-1
clone size: NA
CDR3 DNA: TGTGCCAGCAGTGACTCCGGGAGGGAGTACAATGAGCAGTTCTTC
CDR3 protein: CASSDSGREYNEQFF

V gene: TRBV7-9
D gene: NA
J gene: TRBJ2-7
clone size: NA
CDR3 DNA: TGTGCCAGCAGCTTAAGGGACGGCACCTACGAGCAGTACTTC
CDR3 protein: CASSLRDGTYEQYF

V gene: TRBV11-1
D gene: NA
J gene: TRBJ2-7
clone size: few
CDR3 DNA: TGTGCCAGCAGCTTGGGTTCCAACGAGCAGTACTTC
CDR3 protein: CASSLGSNEQYF

V gene: TRBV7-9
D gene: NA
J gene: TRBJ2-5
clone size: NA
CDR3 DNA: TGTGCCAGCAGCTTAAACAGGGTTGGGGAGACCCAGTACTTC
CDR3 protein: CASSLNRVGETQYF

V gene: TRBV5-6
D gene: TRBD1
J gene: TRBJ2-7
clone size: NA
CDR3 DNA: TGTGCCAGCAGCGAAGACAGGGGCTACGAGCAGTACTTC
CDR3 protein: CASSEDRGYEQYF

V gene: TRBV13
D gene: NA
J gene: TRBJ2-6
clone size: NA
CDR3 DNA: TGTGCCAGCAGCTTAGACGGCTCTGGGGCCAACGTCCTGACTTTC
CDR3 protein: CASSLDGSGANVLTF

V gene: TRBV15
D gene: NA
J gene: TRBJ2-3
clone size: NA
CDR3 DNA: TGTGCCAACCTAAGTGGGTACACAGATACGCAGTATTTT
CDR3 protein: CANLSGYTDTQYF

V gene: TRBV6-1
D gene: NA
J gene: TRBJ1-2
clone size: NA
CDR3 DNA: TGTGCCAGCAGTGGTTGGAGCATGGTAGATGGCTACACCTTC
CDR3 protein: CASSGWSMVDGYTF